This TCR beta chain was found in a study of T cells in Graves' hyperthyroidism and ophthalmopathy. From RNA transcripts, TCR beta CDR3 regions were amplified. HTBI primers were used for first-round RT-PCR of the TCR CDR3. TCRdb independently ran MiXCR on the multiplex PCR reads; one entry per CDR3 protein. This sample has 550,000 to 600,000 distinct CDR3 sequences, with about 43% found just once. Germline lookup yields CDR1 MNHNS and CDR2 SASEGT. The CDR3 runs 15 residues. This clonotype was recorded many times. Its ends do not fully match the called genes, so a read error is possible. The diagnostic basis comprised clinical symptoms, serum thyroxine and TRAb, thyroid ultrasound and orbital computed tomography.

The TCR originated in an adult woman with Graves' disease, either hyperthyroidism or ophthalmopathy (not recorded which). The sample was peripheral blood or thyroid tissue (not recorded which). The genes are TRBV6-1 and TRBJ1-1; perhaps TRBD1 as D (5 bases). In DNA form, the CDR3 reads TGTGCCAGCAGTGAAGTTTGGACAATGAAAACTGAAGCTTTCTTT. This translates into CASSEVWTMKTEAFF.